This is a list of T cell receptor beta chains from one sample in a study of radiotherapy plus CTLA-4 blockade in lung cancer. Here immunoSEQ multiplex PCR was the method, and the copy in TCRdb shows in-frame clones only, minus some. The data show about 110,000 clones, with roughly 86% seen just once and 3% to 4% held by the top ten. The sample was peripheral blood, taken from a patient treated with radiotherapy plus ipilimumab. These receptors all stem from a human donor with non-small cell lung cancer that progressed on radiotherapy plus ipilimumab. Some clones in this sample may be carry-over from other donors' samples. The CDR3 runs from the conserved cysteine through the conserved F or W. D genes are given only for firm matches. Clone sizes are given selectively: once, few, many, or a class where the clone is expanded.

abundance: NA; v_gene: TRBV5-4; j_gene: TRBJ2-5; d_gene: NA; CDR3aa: CASSWGGRGSETQYF; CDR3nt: TGTGCCAGCAGCTGGGGGGGCAGGGGTTCAGAGACCCAGTACTTC
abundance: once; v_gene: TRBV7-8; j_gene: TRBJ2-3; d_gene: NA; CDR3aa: CASSFQGTRGDTQYF; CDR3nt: TGTGCCAGCAGCTTCCAAGGGACCCGAGGGGATACGCAGTATTTT
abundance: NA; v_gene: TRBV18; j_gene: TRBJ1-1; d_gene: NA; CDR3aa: CASSFDRNTEAFF; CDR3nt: TGTGCCAGCTCATTCGACAGGAACACTGAAGCTTTCTTT
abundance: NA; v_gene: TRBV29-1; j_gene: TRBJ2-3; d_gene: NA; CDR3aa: CSVEGQSTDTQYF; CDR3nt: TGCAGCGTTGAAGGACAGTCCACAGATACGCAGTATTTT
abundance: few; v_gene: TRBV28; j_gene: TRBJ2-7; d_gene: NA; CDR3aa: CATHTSSYEQYF; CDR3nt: TGTGCCACCCATACCAGCTCCTACGAGCAGTACTTC
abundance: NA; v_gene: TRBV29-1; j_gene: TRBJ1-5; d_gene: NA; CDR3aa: CSVDGGGGQPQHF; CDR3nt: TGCAGCGTTGATGGCGGGGGGGGTCAGCCCCAGCATTTT
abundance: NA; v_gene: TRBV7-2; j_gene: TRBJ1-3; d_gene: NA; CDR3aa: CASSAQIRSSGNTIYF; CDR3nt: TGTGCCAGCAGCGCACAAATAAGGAGCTCTGGAAACACCATATATTTT
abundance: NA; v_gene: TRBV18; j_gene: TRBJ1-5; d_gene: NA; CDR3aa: CASSPTSSRADNQPQHF; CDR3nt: TGTGCCAGCTCACCCACCTCTTCTAGAGCGGACAATCAGCCCCAGCATTTT
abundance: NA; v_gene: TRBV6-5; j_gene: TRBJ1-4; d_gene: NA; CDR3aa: CASRKGNEKLFF; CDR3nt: TGTGCCAGCAGGAAGGGAAATGAAAAACTGTTTTTT
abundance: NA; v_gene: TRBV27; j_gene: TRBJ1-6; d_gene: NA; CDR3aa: CASSFWGNSPLHF; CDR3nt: TGTGCCAGCAGTTTTTGGGGTAATTCACCCCTCCACTTT
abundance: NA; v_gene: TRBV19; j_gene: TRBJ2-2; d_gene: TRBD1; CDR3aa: CASDPRDRAHTGELFF; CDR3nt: TGTGCCAGTGACCCCCGGGACAGGGCCCACACCGGGGAGCTGTTTTTT
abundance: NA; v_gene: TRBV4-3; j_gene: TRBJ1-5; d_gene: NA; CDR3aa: CASRGRDNQPQHF; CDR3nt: TGCGCCAGCAGAGGTAGGGACAATCAGCCCCAGCATTTT
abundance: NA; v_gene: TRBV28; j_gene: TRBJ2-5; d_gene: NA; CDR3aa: CASNKDREGETQYF; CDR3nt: TGTGCCAGCAATAAGGACAGGGAGGGAGAGACCCAGTACTTC
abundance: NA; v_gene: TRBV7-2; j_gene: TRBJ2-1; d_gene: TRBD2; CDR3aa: CASSSGAGGINEQFF; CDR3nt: TGTGCCAGCAGCTCGGGAGCGGGGGGAATCAATGAGCAGTTCTTC
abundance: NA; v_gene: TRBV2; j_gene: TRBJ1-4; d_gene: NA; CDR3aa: CASSRHFNEKLFF; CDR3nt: TGTGCCAGCAGTCGCCATTTTAATGAAAAACTGTTTTTT
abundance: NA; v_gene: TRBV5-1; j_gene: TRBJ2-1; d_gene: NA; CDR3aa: CASSLAERRPANEQFF; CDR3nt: TGCGCCAGCAGCTTGGCAGAACGGAGACCTGCGAATGAGCAGTTCTTC
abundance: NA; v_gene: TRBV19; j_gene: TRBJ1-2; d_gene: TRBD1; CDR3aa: CASSPRDRGSYTF; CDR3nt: TGTGCCAGTAGTCCCAGGGACAGGGGGAGCTACACCTTC
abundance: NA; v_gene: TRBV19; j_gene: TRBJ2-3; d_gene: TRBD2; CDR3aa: CASSPGGEWDTQYF; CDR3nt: TGTGCCAGTAGCCCGGGAGGGGAGTGGGATACGCAGTATTTT
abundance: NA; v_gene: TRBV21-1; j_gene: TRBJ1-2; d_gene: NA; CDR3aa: CASAPPPHGYTF; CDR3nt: TGTGCCAGCGCTCCCCCCCCGCATGGCTACACCTTC
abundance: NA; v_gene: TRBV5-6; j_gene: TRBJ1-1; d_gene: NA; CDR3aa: CASSFGGQGTGTEAFF; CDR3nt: TGTGCCAGCAGCTTCGGTGGGCAGGGGACCGGCACTGAAGCTTTCTTT
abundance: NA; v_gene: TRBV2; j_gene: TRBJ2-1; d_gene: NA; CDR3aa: CASRDSYYNEQFF; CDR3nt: TGTGCCAGCAGGGACAGCTATTACAATGAGCAGTTCTTC
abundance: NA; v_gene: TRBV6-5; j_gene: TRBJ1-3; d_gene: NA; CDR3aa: CASSYSISGNTIYF; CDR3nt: TGTGCCAGCAGTTACTCCATATCCGGAAACACCATATATTTT
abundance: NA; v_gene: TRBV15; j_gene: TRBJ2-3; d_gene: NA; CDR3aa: CATSRGVSLTSTDTQYF; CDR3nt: TGTGCCACCAGCAGAGGGGTCTCATTGACTAGCACAGATACGCAGTATTTT
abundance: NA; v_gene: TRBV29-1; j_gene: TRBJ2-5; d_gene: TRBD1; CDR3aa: CSTRQGASQETQYF; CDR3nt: TGCAGCACCCGACAGGGGGCGAGCCAAGAGACCCAGTACTTC
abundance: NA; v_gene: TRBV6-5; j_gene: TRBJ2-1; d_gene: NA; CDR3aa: CASSLGSNEQFF; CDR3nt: TGTGCCAGCAGTTTGGGTTCCAATGAGCAGTTCTTC
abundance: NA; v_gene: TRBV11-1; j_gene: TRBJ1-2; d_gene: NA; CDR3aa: CASSQGYGYTF; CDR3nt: TGTGCCAGCAGCCAAGGCTATGGCTACACCTTC
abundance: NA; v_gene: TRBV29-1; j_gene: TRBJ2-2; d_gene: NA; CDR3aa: CSVLTGTTTGELFF; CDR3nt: TGCAGCGTTTTGACCGGGACCACCACCGGGGAGCTGTTTTTT
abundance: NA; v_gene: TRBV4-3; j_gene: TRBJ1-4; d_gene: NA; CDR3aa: CASSQEGRGAGEKLFF; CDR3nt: TGCGCCAGCAGCCAAGAAGGACGGGGGGCCGGCGAAAAACTGTTTTTT
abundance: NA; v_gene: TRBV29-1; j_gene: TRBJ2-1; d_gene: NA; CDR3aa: CSVEGGTRDEQFF; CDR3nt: TGCAGCGTTGAAGGGGGAACGCGGGATGAGCAGTTCTTC
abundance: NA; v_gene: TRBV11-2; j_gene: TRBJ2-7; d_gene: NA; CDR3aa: CASSLDAMTVSYEQYF; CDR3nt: TGTGCCAGCAGCTTAGACGCAATGACGGTCTCCTACGAGCAGTACTTC
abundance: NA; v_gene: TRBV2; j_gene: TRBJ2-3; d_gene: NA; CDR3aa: CASSEGSGGGADTQYF; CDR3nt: TGTGCCAGCAGTGAAGGGAGTGGCGGGGGCGCAGATACGCAGTATTTT
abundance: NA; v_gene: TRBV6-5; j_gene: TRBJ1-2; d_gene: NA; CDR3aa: CAAGSYSGYTF; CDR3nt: TGTGCCGCAGGCAGTTATTCCGGCTACACCTTC
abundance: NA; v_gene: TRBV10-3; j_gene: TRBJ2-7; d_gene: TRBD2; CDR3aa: CAISVSGGTYEQYF; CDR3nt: TGTGCCATCAGTGTCAGCGGGGGGACCTACGAGCAGTACTTC
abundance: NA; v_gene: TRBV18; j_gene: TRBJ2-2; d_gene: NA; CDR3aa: CASSWREQHTGELFF; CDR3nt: TGTGCCAGCTCATGGAGAGAGCAACACACCGGGGAGCTGTTTTTT
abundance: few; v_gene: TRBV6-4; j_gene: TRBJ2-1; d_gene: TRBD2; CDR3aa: CASSEAGGSNNEQFF; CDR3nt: TGTGCCAGCAGTGAGGCGGGGGGGTCTAACAATGAGCAGTTCTTC
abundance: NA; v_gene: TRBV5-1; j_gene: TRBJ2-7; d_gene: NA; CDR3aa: CASSPIRSTGSYEQYF; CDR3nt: TGCGCCAGCAGCCCCATCCGATCCACAGGGTCCTACGAGCAGTACTTC
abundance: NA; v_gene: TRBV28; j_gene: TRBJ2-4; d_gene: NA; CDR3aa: CASKVSGSIQYF; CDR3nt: TGTGCCAGCAAGGTGTCGGGGAGCATTCAGTACTTC
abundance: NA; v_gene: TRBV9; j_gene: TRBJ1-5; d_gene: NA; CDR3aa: CASSVTGTNQPQHF; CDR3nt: TGTGCCAGCAGCGTCACAGGGACCAATCAGCCCCAGCATTTT
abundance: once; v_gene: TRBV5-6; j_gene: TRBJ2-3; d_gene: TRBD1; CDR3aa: CASSLDPGGLGTDTQYF; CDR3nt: TGTGCCAGCAGCTTGGACCCAGGGGGCCTGGGCACAGATACGCAGTATTTT
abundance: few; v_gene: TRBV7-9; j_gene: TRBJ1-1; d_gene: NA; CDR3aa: CASSDQGVAEAFF; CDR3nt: TGTGCCAGCAGTGATCAGGGAGTCGCTGAAGCTTTCTTT
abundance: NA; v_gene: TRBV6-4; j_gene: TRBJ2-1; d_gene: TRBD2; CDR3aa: CASSDSSGGGTEQFF; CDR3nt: TGTGCCAGCAGTGACTCTAGCGGGGGAGGCACTGAGCAGTTCTTC
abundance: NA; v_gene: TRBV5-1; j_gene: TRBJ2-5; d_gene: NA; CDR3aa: CASSLAGTHQETQYF; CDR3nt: TGCGCCAGCAGCTTGGCCGGGACACATCAAGAGACCCAGTACTTC
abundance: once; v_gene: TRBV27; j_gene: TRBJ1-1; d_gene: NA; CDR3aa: CASSFGGSGDTTEAFF; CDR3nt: TGTGCCAGCAGTTTCGGAGGATCAGGGGATACTACTGAAGCTTTCTTT